This is a list of T cell receptor beta chains from one sample in a study of T cells in Graves' hyperthyroidism and ophthalmopathy. TCRdb reanalysed the multiplex PCR reads using MiXCR and keeps one entry per CDR3 protein. The table records 350,000 or so distinct CDR3 sequences, about a sixth of them present only once. Sequenced: blood. The receptor set was obtained from a middle-aged woman with Graves' ophthalmopathy. The CDR3 runs from the conserved cysteine through the conserved F or W. Fields, in order: D gene, J gene, clone size, V gene, CDR3 DNA, CDR3 protein. D genes are given only for firm matches. A clone size is listed for some rows: how often the clone was seen (once, few, many), or a class if it is expanded.

D: -
J: TRBJ1-3
size: many
V: TRBV9
DNA: TGTGCCAGCAGCTTAAACCCCCGGACAGACTCTGGAAACACCATATATTTT
CDR3: CASSLNPRTDSGNTIYF

D: TRBD1
J: TRBJ1-6
size: many
V: TRBV6-5
DNA: TGTGCCAGCAGTTGGACAGGGGCTAATTCACCCCTCCACTTT
CDR3: CASSWTGANSPLHF

D: TRBD1
J: TRBJ1-1
size: many
V: TRBV12-3/TRBV12-4
DNA: TGTGCCAGCAGTCCTCAGGGGGAGAACACTGAAGCTTTCTTT
CDR3: CASSPQGENTEAFF

D: TRBD2
J: TRBJ2-7
size: many
V: TRBV11-2
DNA: TGTGCCAGCAGTTACGGGACTAGCGGGAGTTACGAGCAGTACTTC
CDR3: CASSYGTSGSYEQYF

D: -
J: TRBJ2-7
size: many
V: TRBV30
DNA: TGTGCCTGGAGTTTCCCGTCCTACGAGCAGTACTTC
CDR3: CAWSFPSYEQYF

D: TRBD1
J: TRBJ2-5
size: many
V: TRBV7-2
DNA: TGTGCCAGCAGCTCGGGACAGGGGGCGCTTGAGACCCAGTACTTC
CDR3: CASSSGQGALETQYF

D: -
J: TRBJ2-7
size: many
V: TRBV4-1
DNA: TGCGCCAGCAGCCAACCGACCAGGACTTACGAGCAGTACTTC
CDR3: CASSQPTRTYEQYF

D: -
J: TRBJ2-7
size: many
V: TRBV20-1
DNA: TGCAGTGCTAGAGCGGAACCTTCCTACGAGCAGTACTTC
CDR3: CSARAEPSYEQYF

D: TRBD1
J: TRBJ2-7
size: -
V: TRBV4-1
DNA: TGCGCCAGCAGCCAGGCGGACAGGAACTCCTACGAGCAGTACTTC
CDR3: CASSQADRNSYEQYF

D: TRBD2
J: TRBJ2-7
size: -
V: TRBV11-2
DNA: TGTGCCAGCAGCGTCGGGACTAGTCCCTCCTACGAGCAGTACTTC
CDR3: CASSVGTSPSYEQYF

D: -
J: TRBJ1-3
size: many
V: TRBV28
DNA: TGTGCCAGCAGTTCCGCACACGGCTCTGGAAACACCATATATTTT
CDR3: CASSSAHGSGNTIYF

D: -
J: TRBJ2-2
size: many
V: TRBV5-1
DNA: TGCGCCAGCAGACAAGGGACATCGAACACCGGGGAGCTGTTTTTT
CDR3: CASRQGTSNTGELFF